These 12 T cell receptor beta chains share one sample of origin, sequenced in a study of lymphopenia after photon versus proton radiotherapy. Using immunoSEQ multiplex PCR, the repertoire was profiled, and TCRdb retains in-frame clones only, with some absent. The sample gives tens of thousands of clones, around 80% of which show up once; roughly 29% is in the top ten. The sequenced sample was peripheral blood, obtained from a patient treated with photon-based radiotherapy. The origin of the receptors is a man in his forties or fifties with gastric cancer.

The J gene is TRBJ1-5, the V gene TRBV30; tentatively, D is TRBD1 (5 bases). There are 14 residues in the CDR3. Germline CDR1 GTSNPN, CDR2 SVGIG (reference sequence). Trimming removed 2 bases at V and 1 base at J, with 9 bases between. The CDR3 coding sequence is TGTGCCTGGAGTATATGGGGGAGCAATCAGCCCCAGCATTTT. Amino acid sequence: CAWSIWGSNQPQHF.

The chain recombines TRBV6-5 with TRBJ2-7, with D tentatively TRBD2 (6 bases). Germline V gene sequence: CDR1 MNHEY, CDR2 SVGAGI. The CDR3 runs 14 residues. Trimming removed 5 bases at V and 7 bases at J, with 18 bases between. DNA for the CDR3: TGTGCCAGCAGTGAAAGGGGACTCTCGGAGGAGCAGTACTTC. It specifies CASSERGLSEEQYF.

CDR3: CASSLVPLGRSNQPQHF. The CDR3 DNA reads TGTGCCAGCAGCTTAGTTCCGCTAGGGCGTAGCAATCAGCCCCAGCATTTT. The chain is built from TRBV7-6 and TRBJ1-5; D uncertain. The CDR3 extends over 17 amino acids. Per germline, CDR1 SGHVS and CDR2 FNYEAQ. The V end lost 1 base, the J end lost 0 bases, and 13 bases lay between the germline ends.

The J gene is TRBJ2-1, the V gene TRBV7-9, with TRBD2 as a possible D gene (5 bases). This CDR3 spans 16 amino acids. Trimming took off 1 base at V and 0 bases at J, with 10 bases between the two ends. Germline V gene data show CDR1 as SEHNR and CDR2 as FQNEAQ (reference sequence). The CDR3 DNA reads as TGTGCCAGCAGCTTAGGAGGGCGGAGCTCCTACAATGAGCAGTTCTTC. Amino acids: CASSLGGRSSYNEQFF.

V is TRBV5-6 and J is TRBJ2-3, with 7 positions matching TRBD2. CDR1 and CDR2 from the germline V gene are SGHDT and YYEEEE. CDR3 size: 13 residues. V gave up 3 bases and J gave up 8 bases; unmatched junction bases: 6. CDR3 DNA: TGTGCCAGCAGCTCCGGGGGGATCCTTACGCAGTATTTT. As protein: CASSSGGILTQYF.

V and J are TRBV19 and TRBJ1-5, with TRBD1 matching over 9 bases. The length of the CDR3 is 14 residues. Losses at the gene ends were 8 bases for V and 6 bases for J; bases not matched to a gene: 8. Germline CDR1 reads LNHDA; CDR2 reads SQIVND (reference sequence). In nucleotides, the CDR3 is TGTGCCAGTCGGAAACAGGGGGCGGGTCAGCCCCAGCATTTT. Translation: CASRKQGAGQPQHF.

The rearrangement uses TRBV2 and TRBJ2-7; D gene ambiguous. The V and J ends lost 3 bases and 5 bases respectively, with 8 bases between them. This CDR3 spans 12 amino acids. The germline V gene has CDR1 SNHLY and CDR2 FYNNEI. The CDR3 loop reads CASSDPLDEQYF. DNA for the CDR3: TGTGCCAGCAGTGACCCCCTGGACGAGCAGTACTTC.

V is TRBV28 and J is TRBJ2-2; 8 positions match TRBD1. The CDR3 spans 18 residues. Trimming removed 6 bases from V and 0 bases from J; junction bases left unmatched: 12. Looked up from germline, CDR1 is MDHEN and CDR2 is SYDVKM. The CDR3 reads CASSHRGARATNTGELFF. The CDR3 DNA is TGTGCCAGCAGCCACAGGGGGGCCAGGGCGACGAACACCGGGGAGCTGTTTTTT.

This clone was found a few times. This sequence joins TRBV7-2 and TRBJ2-7; TRBD2 is a possible D gene (5 bases). V was shortened by 4 bases and J by 1 base, with 8 bases between the two germline ends. The CDR3 totals 13 residues. Germline V CDR1 and CDR2: SGHTA, FQGNSA. The chain's CDR3 is CASSSSLSYEQYF. The CDR3 DNA sequence: TGTGCCAGCAGCTCTAGCCTGTCCTACGAGCAGTACTTC. Looking up the rest from reference TRBV7-2 and TRBJ2-7 gives the full variable domain: GAGVSQSPSNKVTEKGKDVELRCDPISGHTALYWYRQSLGQGLEFLIYFQGNSAPDKSGLPSDRFSAERTGGSVSTLTIQRTQQEDSAVYLCASSSSLSYEQYFGPGTRLTVT.

The V and J genes are TRBV18 and TRBJ1-5; D remains ambiguous. Germline CDR1 is KGHSH and CDR2 is LQKENI. V lost 3 bases and J lost 2, with 8 bases in between. This CDR3 contains 14 residues. CDR3 residues: CASSPSIGNQPQHF. The CDR3 coding sequence is TGTGCCAGCTCACCCTCCATCGGCAATCAGCCCCAGCATTTT. Full variable domain (outside the CDR3, taken from reference TRBV18 and TRBJ1-5): NAGVMQNPRHLVRRRGQEARLRCSPMKGHSHVYWYRQLPEEGLKFMVYLQKENIIDESGMPKERFSAEFPKEGPSILRIQQVVRGDSAAYFCASSPSIGNQPQHFGDGTRLSIL.

The rearrangement joins TRBV21-1 to TRBJ2-7; the table calls TRBD1, which could not be checked here. TRBV21-1 is tagged as a pseudogene. The CDR3 extends over 15 amino acids. The CDR3 DNA reads as TGTGCCAGCAGCACCTGGACAGGGGTCTACTACGAGCAGTACTTC. Translating gives CASSTWTGVYYEQYF.

The rearrangement uses TRBV30 and TRBJ2-7, with D perhaps matching TRBD1 or TRBD2 (5 bases each). The CDR3 is made up of 16 amino acids. Germline CDR1 GTSNPN, CDR2 SVGIG (reference sequence). The germline V and J ends were trimmed by 5 bases and 2 bases, with 22 bases remaining between them. The CDR3: CAWAHISGPRAYEQYF. The CDR3 bases are TGTGCCTGGGCCCACATTTCGGGACCCAGGGCCTACGAGCAGTACTTC.